This T cell receptor (beta chain) comes out of a study of cytotoxic CD8 clonotypes in ibrutinib-treated CLL. Study-level information: Among the patients, roughly 12 presented as relapsed/refractory and approximately 14 as treatment-naive; 17 to 18 showed unmutated IGHV.

Clones were read by immunoSEQ multiplex PCR, and TCRdb kept only the in-frame ones, dropping some. The data contain about 50,000 clones, about half of them singletons. In regard to this clone: What it binds is not known.

V was clipped by 6 bases and J by 0 bases, with 2 bases between them. Germline V lookup: CDR1 KGHSH, CDR2 LQKENI. The CDR3 sequence is 11 residues long. Notes on the study in general: Patients had baseline clonality above age-matched healthy donors, and this clonality moved with circulating CD8+ T-cell counts.

V gene TRBV18 combines with J gene TRBJ1-1; D unclear. Sample: PBMCs, taken after 12 months of ibrutinib treatment. The TCR sequence derives from a human donor with chronic lymphocytic leukemia. The CDR3 loop reads CASSVNTEAFF. The CDR3 DNA reads TGTGCCAGCTCGGTGAACACTGAAGCTTTCTTT.